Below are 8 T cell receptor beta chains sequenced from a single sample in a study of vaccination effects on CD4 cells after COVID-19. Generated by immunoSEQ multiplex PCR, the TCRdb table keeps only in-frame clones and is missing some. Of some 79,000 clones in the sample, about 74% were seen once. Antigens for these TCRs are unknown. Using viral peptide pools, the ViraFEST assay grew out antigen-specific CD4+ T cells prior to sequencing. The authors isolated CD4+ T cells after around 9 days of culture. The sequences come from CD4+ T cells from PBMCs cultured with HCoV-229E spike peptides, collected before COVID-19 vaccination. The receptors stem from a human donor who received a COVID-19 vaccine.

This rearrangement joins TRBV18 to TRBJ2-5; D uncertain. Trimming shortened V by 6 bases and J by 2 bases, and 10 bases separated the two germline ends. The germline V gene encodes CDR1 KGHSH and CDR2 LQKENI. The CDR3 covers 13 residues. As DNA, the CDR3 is TGTGCCAGCTCCTTACTGGTTCAAGAGACCCAGTACTTC. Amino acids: CASSLLVQETQYF.

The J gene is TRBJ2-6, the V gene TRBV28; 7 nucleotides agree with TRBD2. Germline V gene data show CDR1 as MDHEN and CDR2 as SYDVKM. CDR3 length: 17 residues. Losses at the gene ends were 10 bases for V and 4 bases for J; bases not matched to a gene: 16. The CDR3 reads CATQSPVGGSGANVLTF. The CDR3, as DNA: TGTGCCACCCAAAGCCCCGTGGGGGGGTCCGGGGCCAACGTCCTGACTTTC.

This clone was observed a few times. CDR3 sequence: CASSLRTSEQYV. CDR3 in DNA: TGTGCCAGCAGTTTGCGGACAAGTGAGCAGTACGTC. This chain uses TRBV12-3 or TRBV12-4 with TRBJ2-7, with D maybe TRBD1 (5 bases). The CDR3 extends over 12 amino acids. Trimming stripped 3 bases from V and 7 bases from J, with 10 bases between.

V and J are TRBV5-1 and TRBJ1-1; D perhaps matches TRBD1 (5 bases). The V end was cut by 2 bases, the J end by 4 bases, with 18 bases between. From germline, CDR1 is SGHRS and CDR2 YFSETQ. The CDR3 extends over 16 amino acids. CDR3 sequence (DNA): TGCGCCAGCAGCTTAGGGGCGAATCGGGTCGGCACTGAAGCTTTCTTT. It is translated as CASSLGANRVGTEAFF. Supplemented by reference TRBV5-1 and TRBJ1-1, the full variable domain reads KAGVTQTPRYLIKTRGQQVTLSCSPISGHRSVSWYQQTPGQGLQFLFEYFSETQRNKGNFPGRFSGRQFSNSRSEMNVSTLELGDSALYLCASSLGANRVGTEAFFGQGTRLTVV.

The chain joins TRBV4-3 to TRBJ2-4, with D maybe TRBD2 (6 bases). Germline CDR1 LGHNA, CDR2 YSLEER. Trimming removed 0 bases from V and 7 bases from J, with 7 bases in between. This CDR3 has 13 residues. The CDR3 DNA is TGCGCCAGCAGCCAAGATGGGGGGAACATTCAGTACTTC. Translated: CASSQDGGNIQYF.

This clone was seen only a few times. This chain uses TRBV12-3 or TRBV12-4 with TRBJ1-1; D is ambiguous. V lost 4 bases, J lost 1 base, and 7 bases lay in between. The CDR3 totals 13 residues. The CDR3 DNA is TGTGCCAGCAGTTCCCTACAGAACACTGAAGCTTTCTTT. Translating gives CASSSLQNTEAFF.

The CDR3 sequence: CATSDFSPGQGESYEQYV. The CDR3 DNA is TGTGCCACCAGTGATTTCAGCCCAGGGCAGGGGGAATCCTACGAGCAGTACGTC. V is TRBV24-1 and J is TRBJ2-7; 7 positions match TRBD1. Germline trimming cut 1 base from V and 1 base from J; bases unmatched to any gene: 12. Germline V gene sequence: CDR1 KGHDR, CDR2 SFDVKD. This CDR3 is built from 18 residues.

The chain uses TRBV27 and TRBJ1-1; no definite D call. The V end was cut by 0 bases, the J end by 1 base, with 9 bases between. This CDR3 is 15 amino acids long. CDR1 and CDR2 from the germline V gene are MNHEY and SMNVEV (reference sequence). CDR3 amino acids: CASSLSSRRNTEAFF. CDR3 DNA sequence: TGTGCCAGCAGTTTATCGTCAAGGAGGAACACTGAAGCTTTCTTT.